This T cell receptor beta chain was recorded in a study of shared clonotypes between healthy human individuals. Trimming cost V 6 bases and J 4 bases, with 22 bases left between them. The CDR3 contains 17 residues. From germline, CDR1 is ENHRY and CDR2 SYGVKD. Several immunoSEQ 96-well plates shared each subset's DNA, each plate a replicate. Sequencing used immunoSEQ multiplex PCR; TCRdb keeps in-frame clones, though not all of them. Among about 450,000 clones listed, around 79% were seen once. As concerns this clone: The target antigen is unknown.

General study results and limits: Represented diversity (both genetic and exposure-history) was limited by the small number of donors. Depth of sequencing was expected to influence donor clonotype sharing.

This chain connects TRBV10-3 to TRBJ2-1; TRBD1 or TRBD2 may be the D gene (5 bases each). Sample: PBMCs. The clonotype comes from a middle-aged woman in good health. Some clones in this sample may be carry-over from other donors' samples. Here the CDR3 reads CAISSSQGAQKYNEQFF. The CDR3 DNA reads TGTGCCATCAGCTCATCTCAGGGAGCTCAAAAGTACAATGAGCAGTTCTTC.